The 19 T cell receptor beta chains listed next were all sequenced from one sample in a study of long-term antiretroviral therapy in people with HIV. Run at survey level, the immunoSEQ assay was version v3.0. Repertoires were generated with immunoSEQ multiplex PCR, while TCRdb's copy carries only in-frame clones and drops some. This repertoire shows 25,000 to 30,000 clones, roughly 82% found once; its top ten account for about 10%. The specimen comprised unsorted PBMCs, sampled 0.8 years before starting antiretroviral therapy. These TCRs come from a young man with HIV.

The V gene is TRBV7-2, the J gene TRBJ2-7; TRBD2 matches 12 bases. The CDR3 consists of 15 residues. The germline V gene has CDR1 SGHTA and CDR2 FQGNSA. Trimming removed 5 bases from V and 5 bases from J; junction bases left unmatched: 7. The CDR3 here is CASSLLAGGLNEQYF. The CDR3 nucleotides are TGTGCCAGCAGCCTTCTAGCGGGAGGGCTCAACGAGCAGTACTTC. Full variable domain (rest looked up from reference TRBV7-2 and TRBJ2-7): GAGVSQSPSNKVTEKGKDVELRCDPISGHTALYWYRQSLGQGLEFLIYFQGNSAPDKSGLPSDRFSAERTGGSVSTLTIQRTQQEDSAVYLCASSLLAGGLNEQYFGPGTRLTVT.

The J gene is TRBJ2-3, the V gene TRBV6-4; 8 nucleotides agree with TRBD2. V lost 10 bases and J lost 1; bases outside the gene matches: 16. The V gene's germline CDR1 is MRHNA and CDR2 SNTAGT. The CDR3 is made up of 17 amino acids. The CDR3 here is CATSKTSAGRGTDTQYF. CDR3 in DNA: TGTGCCACCTCCAAGACTAGCGCGGGGAGGGGCACAGATACGCAGTATTTT.

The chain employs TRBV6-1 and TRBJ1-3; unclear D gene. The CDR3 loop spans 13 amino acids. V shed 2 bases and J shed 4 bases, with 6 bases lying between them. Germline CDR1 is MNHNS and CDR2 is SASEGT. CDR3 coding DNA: TGTGCCAGCAGTGAACTGGGGGGAAACACCATATATTTT. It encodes CASSELGGNTIYF.

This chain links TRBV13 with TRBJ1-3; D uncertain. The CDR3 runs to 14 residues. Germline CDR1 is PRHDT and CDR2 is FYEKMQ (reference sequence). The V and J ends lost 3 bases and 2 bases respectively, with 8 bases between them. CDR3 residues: CASSLSGAGNTIYF. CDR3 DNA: TGTGCCAGCAGCTTGTCCGGGGCTGGAAACACCATATATTTT.

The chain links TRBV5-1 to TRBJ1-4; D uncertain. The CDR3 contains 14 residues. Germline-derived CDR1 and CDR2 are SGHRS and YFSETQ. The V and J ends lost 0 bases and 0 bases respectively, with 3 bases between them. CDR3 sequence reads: CASSLGPTNEKLFF. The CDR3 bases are TGCGCCAGCAGCTTGGGGCCAACTAATGAAAAACTGTTTTTT.

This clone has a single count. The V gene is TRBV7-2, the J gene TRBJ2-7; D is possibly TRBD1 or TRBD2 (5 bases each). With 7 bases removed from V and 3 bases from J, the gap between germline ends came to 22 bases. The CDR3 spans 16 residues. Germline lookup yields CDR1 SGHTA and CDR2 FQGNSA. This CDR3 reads CASTHAGQGTSYEQYF. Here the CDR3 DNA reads TGTGCCAGCACCCACGCTGGTCAGGGTACTAGCTACGAGCAGTACTTC.

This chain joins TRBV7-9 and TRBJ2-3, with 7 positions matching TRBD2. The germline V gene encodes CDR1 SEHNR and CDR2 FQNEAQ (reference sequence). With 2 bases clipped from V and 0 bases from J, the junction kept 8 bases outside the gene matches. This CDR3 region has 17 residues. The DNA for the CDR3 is TGTGCCAGCAGCTTATCCAGTCGGGGAGGGAGCACAGATACGCAGTATTTT. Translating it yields CASSLSSRGGSTDTQYF.

The CDR3 loop is CASSVEGLAGRAGELFF. In DNA form, the CDR3 reads TGTGCCAGCAGCGTCGAGGGACTAGCGGGAAGGGCCGGGGAGCTGTTTTTT. The J gene is TRBJ2-2, the V gene TRBV9; 13 bases align to TRBD2. Germline V gene lookup returns CDR1 SGDLS and CDR2 YYNGEE. V gave up 2 bases and J gave up 6 bases; unmatched junction bases: 7. The CDR3 runs 17 residues.

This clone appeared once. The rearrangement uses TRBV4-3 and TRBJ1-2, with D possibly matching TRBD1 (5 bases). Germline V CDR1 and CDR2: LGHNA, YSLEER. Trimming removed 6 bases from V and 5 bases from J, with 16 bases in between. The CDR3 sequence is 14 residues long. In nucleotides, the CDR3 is TGCGCCAGCAGGCAGACCAGGGTTGGGTATGGCTACACCTTC. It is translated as CASRQTRVGYGYTF.

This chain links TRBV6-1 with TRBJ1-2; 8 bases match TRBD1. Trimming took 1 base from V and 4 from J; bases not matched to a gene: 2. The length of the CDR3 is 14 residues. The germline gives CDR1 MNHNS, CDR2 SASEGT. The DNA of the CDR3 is TGTGCCAGCAGTGAAGTACAGGGGGTCTATGGCTACACCTTC. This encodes CASSEVQGVYGYTF.

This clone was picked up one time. CDR3 DNA: TGTGCCAGCAGCCAAGGGGGGACGCTTCAAGAGACCCAGTACTTC. Translation gives CASSQGGTLQETQYF. The chain is built from TRBV4-2 and TRBJ2-5; D might be TRBD1 or TRBD2, each matching 5 bases. Trimming cost V 1 base and J 2 bases, with 11 bases left between them. Germline-derived CDR1 and CDR2 are LGHNA and YNFKEQ. The CDR3 runs to 15 residues.

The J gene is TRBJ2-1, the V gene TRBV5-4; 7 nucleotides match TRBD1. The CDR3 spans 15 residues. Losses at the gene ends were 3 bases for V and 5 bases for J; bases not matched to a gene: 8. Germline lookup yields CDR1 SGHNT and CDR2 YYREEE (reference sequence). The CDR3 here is CASSSQGLTHNEQFF. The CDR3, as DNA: TGTGCCAGCAGCTCACAGGGGCTAACCCACAATGAGCAGTTCTTC.

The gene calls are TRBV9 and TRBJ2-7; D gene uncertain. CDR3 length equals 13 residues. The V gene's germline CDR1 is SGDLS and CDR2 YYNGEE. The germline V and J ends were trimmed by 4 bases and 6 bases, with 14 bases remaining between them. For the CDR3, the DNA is TGTGCCAGCAGCCCACACCCCCCCAGCGAGCAGTACTTC. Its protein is CASSPHPPSEQYF.

CDR3 nucleotide sequence: TGTGCCAGCAGCAGGACAGGGGGCGCAACTAATGAAAAACTGTTTTTT. Translating gives CASSRTGGATNEKLFF. The chain employs TRBV5-4 and TRBJ1-4; TRBD1 matches 11 bases. The V segment lost 4 bases and the J segment 0 bases; nucleotides outside the gene matches: 2. Germline V CDR1 and CDR2: SGHNT, YYREEE (reference sequence). CDR3 size: 16 residues. The full variable domain, rest sourced from reference TRBV5-4 and TRBJ1-4, is ETGVTQSPTHLIKTRGQQVTLRCSSQSGHNTVSWYQQALGQGPQFIFQYYREEENGRGNFPPRFSGLQFPNYSSELNVNALELDDSALYLCASSRTGGATNEKLFFGSGTQLSVL.

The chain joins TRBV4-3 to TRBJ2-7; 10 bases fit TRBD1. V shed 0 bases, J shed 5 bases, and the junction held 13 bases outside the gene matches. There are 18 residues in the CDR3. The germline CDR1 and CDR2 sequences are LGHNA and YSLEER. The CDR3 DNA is TGCGCCAGCAGCCAAGAGGGGTGGGGACAGGGGAATGGGAACGAGCAGTACTTC. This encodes CASSQEGWGQGNGNEQYF.

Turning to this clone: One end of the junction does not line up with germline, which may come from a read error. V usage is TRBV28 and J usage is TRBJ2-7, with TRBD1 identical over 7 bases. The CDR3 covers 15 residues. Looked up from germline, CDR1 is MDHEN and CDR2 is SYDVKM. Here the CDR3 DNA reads TGTGCCAGCAGTTTACCGACAGGGACATCCTCCGAGCAGTACTTC. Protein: CASSLPTGTSSEQYF. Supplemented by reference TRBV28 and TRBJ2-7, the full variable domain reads DVKVTQSSRYLVKRTGEKVFLECVQDMDHENMFWYRQDPGLGLRLIYFSYDVKMKEKGDIPEGYSVSREKKERFSLILESASTNQTSMYLCASSLPTGTSSEQYFGPGTRLTVT.

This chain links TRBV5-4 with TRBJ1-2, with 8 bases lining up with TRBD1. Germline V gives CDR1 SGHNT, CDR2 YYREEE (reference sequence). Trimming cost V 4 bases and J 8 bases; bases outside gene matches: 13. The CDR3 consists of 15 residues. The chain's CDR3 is CASSPPQGESGGYTF. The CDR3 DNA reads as TGTGCCAGCAGCCCACCACAGGGGGAGTCTGGGGGCTACACCTTC. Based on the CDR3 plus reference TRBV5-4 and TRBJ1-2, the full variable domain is ETGVTQSPTHLIKTRGQQVTLRCSSQSGHNTVSWYQQALGQGPQFIFQYYREEENGRGNFPPRFSGLQFPNYSSELNVNALELDDSALYLCASSPPQGESGGYTFGSGTRLTVV.

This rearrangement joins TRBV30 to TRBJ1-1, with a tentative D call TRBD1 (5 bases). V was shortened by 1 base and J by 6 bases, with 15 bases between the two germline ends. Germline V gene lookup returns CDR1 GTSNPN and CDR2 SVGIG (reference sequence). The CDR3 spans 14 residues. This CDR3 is CAWSGDSPKPEAFF. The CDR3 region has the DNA TGTGCCTGGAGTGGGGACTCCCCGAAGCCTGAAGCTTTCTTT.

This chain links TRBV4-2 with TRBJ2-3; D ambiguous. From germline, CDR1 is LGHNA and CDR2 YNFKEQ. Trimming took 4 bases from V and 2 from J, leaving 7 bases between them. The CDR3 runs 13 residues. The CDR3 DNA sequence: TGTGCCAGCAGCCCGGCCGCCACAGATACGCAGTATTTT. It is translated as CASSPAATDTQYF.